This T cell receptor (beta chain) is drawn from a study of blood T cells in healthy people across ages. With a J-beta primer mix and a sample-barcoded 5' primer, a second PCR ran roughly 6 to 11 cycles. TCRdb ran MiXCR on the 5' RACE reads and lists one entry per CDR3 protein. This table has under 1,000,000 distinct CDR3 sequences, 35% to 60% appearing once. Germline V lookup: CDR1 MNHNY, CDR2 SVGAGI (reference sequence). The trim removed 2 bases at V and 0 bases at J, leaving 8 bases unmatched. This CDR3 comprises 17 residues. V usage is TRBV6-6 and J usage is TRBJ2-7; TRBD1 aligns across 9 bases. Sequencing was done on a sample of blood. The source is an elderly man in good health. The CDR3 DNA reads TGTGCCAGCAGTTACAGTTTGGGACAGGGAAGCTCCTACGAGCAGTACTTC. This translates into CASSYSLGQGSSYEQYF.